This TCR beta chain was sequenced during a study of beta chain features in type 1 diabetes. Study conclusions and caveats: In patients and controls equally, PCR might favor templates that are shorter. Sampled from patients, naive, central memory and Treg TCRB repertoires appeared more similar than those sampled from healthy donors. Lower insertion and higher deletion counts appeared at VDJ junctions in type 1 diabetes patients.

cDNA synthesis used the whole RNA isolate, giving expressed TCRB sequences. Sequenced by immunoSEQ multiplex PCR; TCRdb stores in-frame clones only, minus some. The profile shows 200,000 to 250,000 clones, 9% to 10% of them singletons. Deletions cut 4 bases from V and 3 bases from J, with 10 bases between. Per the germline V gene, CDR1 is KGHSH and CDR2 is LQKENI. This CDR3 region has 13 residues. This clone was detected a few times. Antigen specificity is unknown. Sorted populations were all over 98% pure. The TCR was taken from a woman younger than 30 in good health. The rearrangement uses TRBV18 and TRBJ2-7; no reliable D call. Sequencing used naive CD4+ T cells from blood. The CDR3 region is CASSLPSLYEQYF. In nucleotides, the CDR3 is TGTGCCAGCTCACTCCCTAGTCTCTACGAGCAGTACTTC.